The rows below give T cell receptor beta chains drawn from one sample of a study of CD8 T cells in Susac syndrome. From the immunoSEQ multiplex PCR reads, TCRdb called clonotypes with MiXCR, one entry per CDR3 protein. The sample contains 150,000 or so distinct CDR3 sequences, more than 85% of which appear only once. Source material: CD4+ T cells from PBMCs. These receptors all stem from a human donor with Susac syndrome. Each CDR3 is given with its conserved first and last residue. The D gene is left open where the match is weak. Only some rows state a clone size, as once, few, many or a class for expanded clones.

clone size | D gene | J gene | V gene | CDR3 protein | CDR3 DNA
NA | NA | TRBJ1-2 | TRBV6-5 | CASSYSSGLSDYTF | TGTGCCAGCAGTTACAGTTCAGGGCTGAGTGACTACACCTTC
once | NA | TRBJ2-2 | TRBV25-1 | CASSPQVGNTGELFF | TGTGCCAGCAGTCCCCAGGTGGGGAACACCGGGGAGCTGTTTTTT
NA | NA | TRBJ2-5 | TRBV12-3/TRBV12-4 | CASSPSGPGETQYF | TGTGCCAGCAGTCCCTCGGGCCCGGGGGAGACCCAGTACTTC
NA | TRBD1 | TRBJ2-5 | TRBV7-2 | CASSLSGQFQETQYF | TGTGCCAGCAGCTTATCGGGACAGTTCCAAGAGACCCAGTACTTC
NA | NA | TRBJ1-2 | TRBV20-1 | CSAAGEGQVMGYTF | TGCAGTGCAGCGGGGGAGGGGCAAGTCATGGGCTACACCTTC
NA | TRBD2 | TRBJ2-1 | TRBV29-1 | CSAVAGGLYNEQFF | TGCAGCGCTGTAGCGGGGGGACTTTACAATGAGCAGTTCTTC
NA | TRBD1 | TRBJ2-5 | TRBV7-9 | CASIRTGLETQYF | TGTGCCAGTATCAGGACAGGGTTGGAGACCCAGTACTTC
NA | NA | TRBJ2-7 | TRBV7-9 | CASSLVHGSYEQYF | TGTGCCAGCAGCTTGGTACATGGTTCCTACGAGCAGTACTTC
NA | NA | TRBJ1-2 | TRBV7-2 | CASSLGGFGGYTF | TGTGCCAGCAGCTTAGGGGGGTTCGGTGGCTACACCTTC
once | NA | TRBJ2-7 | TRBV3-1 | CASSSRAPRGSSYEQYF | TGTGCCAGCAGCAGCCGGGCCCCCCGAGGGAGCTCCTACGAGCAGTACTTC
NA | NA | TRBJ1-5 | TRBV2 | CASSEEGWGAAQPQHF | TGTGCCAGCAGTGAAGAAGGGTGGGGAGCGGCTCAGCCCCAGCATTTT
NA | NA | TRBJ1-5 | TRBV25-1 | CASSGDLDSNQPQHF | TGTGCCAGCAGTGGTGACCTCGATAGCAATCAGCCCCAGCATTTT
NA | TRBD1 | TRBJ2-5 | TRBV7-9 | CASRQGASQETQYF | TGTGCCAGCCGGCAGGGGGCATCCCAAGAGACCCAGTACTTC
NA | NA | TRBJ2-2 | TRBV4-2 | CASSQPTGNTGELFF | TGTGCCAGCAGCCAACCGACAGGGAACACCGGGGAGCTGTTTTTT
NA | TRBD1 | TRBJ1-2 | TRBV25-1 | CASSEEDRGRYGYTF | TGTGCCAGCAGTGAAGAGGACAGGGGTAGATATGGCTACACCTTC
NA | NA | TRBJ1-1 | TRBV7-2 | CASSFLPGTSPRETFF | TGTGCCAGCAGCTTCCTCCCCGGGACAAGTCCCCGTGAAACTTTCTTT
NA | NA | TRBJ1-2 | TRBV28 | CASSYPTGANYGYTF | TGTGCCAGCAGTTACCCGACAGGAGCTAACTATGGCTACACCTTC
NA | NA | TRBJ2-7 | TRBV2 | CASRDTYEQYF | TGTGCCAGCCGAGACACCTACGAGCAGTACTTC
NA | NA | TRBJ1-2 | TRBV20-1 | CSAYTFNYGYTF | TGCAGTGCCTATACCTTTAACTATGGCTACACCTTC
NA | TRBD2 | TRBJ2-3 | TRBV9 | CASSASGGATDTQYF | TGTGCCAGCAGCGCCAGCGGGGGGGCGACAGATACGCAGTATTTT
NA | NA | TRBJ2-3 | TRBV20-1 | CSARVHRKSTDTQYF | TGCAGTGCTAGAGTTCACCGCAAAAGCACAGATACGCAGTATTTT
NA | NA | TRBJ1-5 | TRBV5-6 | CASSLSQGIGQPQHF | TGTGCCAGCAGCTTGTCGCAGGGTATAGGTCAGCCCCAGCATTTT
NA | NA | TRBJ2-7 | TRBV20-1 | CSAVMDSYEQYF | TGCAGTGCCGTCATGGACAGCTACGAGCAGTACTTC
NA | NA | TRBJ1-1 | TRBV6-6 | CASTPLGEVSTEAFF | TGTGCCAGCACCCCCCTGGGGGAGGTCTCCACTGAAGCTTTCTTT
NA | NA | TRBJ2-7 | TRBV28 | CASSFSFASRGYEQYF | TGTGCCAGCAGTTTCTCCTTCGCTAGCCGGGGATACGAGCAGTACTTC
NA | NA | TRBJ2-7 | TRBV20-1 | CSARGLAVTYEQYF | TGCAGTGCTAGAGGGCTAGCCGTAACCTACGAGCAGTACTTC
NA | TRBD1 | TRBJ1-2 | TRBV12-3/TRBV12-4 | CASSPGTGFGGYTF | TGTGCCAGCAGTCCCGGGACAGGGTTCGGAGGCTACACCTTC
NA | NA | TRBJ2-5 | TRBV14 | CASSQGGVIQETQYF | TGTGCCAGCAGCCAAGGTGGGGTCATTCAAGAGACCCAGTACTTC
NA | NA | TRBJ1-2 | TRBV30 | CAWTGRDYGYTF | TGTGCCTGGACAGGGCGGGACTATGGCTACACCTTC
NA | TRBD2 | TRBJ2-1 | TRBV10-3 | CAISDRSGTSGKAYNEQFF | TGTGCCATCAGTGACCGCTCCGGGACTAGCGGGAAAGCCTACAATGAGCAGTTCTTC
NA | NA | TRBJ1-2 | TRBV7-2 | CASSLSRTAVNYGYTF | TGTGCCAGCAGCTTATCTAGGACAGCGGTGAACTATGGCTACACCTTC